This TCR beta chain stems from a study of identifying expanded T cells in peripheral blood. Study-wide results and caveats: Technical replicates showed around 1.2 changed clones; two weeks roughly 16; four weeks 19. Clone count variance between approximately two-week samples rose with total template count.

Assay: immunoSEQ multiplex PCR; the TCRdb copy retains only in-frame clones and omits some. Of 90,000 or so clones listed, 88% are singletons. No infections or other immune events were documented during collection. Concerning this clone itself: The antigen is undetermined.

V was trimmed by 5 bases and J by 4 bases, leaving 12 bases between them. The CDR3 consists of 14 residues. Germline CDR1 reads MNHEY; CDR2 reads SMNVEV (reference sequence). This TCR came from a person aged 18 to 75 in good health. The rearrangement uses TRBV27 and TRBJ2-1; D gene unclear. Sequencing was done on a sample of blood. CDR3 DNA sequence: TGTGCCAGCAGTCCGCGGCCCCAATACAATGAGCAGTTCTTC. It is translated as CASSPRPQYNEQFF.